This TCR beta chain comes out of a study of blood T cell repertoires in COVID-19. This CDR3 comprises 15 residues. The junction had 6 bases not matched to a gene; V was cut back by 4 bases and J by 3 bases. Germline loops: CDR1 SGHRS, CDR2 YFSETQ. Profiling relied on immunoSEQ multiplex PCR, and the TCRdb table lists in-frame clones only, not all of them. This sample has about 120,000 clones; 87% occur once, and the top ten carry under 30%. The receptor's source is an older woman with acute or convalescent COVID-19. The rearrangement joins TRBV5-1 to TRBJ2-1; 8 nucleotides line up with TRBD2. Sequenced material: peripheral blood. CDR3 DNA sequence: TGCGCCAGCAGCAGAGCGGGGGACCGCTACAATGAGCAGTTCTTC. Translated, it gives CASSRAGDRYNEQFF.